The 10 T cell receptor beta chains below all came from one sample that was sequenced in a study of blood T cell repertoires in COVID-19. Sequenced by immunoSEQ multiplex PCR; TCRdb stores in-frame clones only, minus some. The sample includes approximately 100,000 clones, 92% of them seen just once. Material: peripheral blood. The source of these receptors is a man in his fifties with active COVID-19.

The CDR3 DNA reads as TGTGCCAGCAGACCGGAGGTGGACGGGACTGAAGCTTTCTTT. This gives the protein CASRPEVDGTEAFF. The V gene is TRBV7-8, the J gene TRBJ1-1; unclear D gene. The length of the CDR3 is 14 residues. Looked up from germline, CDR1 is SGHVS and CDR2 is FQNEAQ. V was cut by 6 bases and J by 5 bases, with 16 bases left in between.

This clone has a handful of counts. The chain recombines TRBV11-2 with TRBJ2-7; 10 positions match TRBD1. V shed 1 base and J 4 bases; nucleotides not matched to a gene: 4. The CDR3 sequence is 15 residues long. The germline V gene encodes CDR1 SGHAT and CDR2 FQNNGV. CDR3 residues: CASSLVGTGVYEQYF. CDR3 DNA: TGTGCCAGCAGCTTAGTAGGGACAGGGGTTTACGAGCAGTACTTC.

The chain couples TRBV27 to TRBJ2-1; D gene ambiguous. Germline assignment: CDR1 MNHEY and CDR2 SMNVEV (reference sequence). Between the trimmed V and J ends, which lost 2 bases and 3 bases, there was a span of 14 bases. The length of the CDR3 is 16 residues. DNA of the CDR3: TGTGCCAGCAGTTTAACGGCACAGTTCCACTACAATGAGCAGTTCTTC. Translating gives CASSLTAQFHYNEQFF.

This clone was seen a single time. The chain is built from TRBV5-5 and TRBJ1-5, with a weak D call TRBD1 (5 bases). The CDR3 sequence is 15 residues long. Germline V gives CDR1 SGHKS, CDR2 YYEKEE (reference sequence). The V and J ends lost 3 bases and 5 bases respectively, with 15 bases between them. CDR3 residues: CASSSSPGRDQPQHF. The CDR3 nucleotides are TGTGCCAGCAGCTCATCTCCAGGGAGGGATCAGCCCCAGCATTTT.

The chain carries TRBV18 and TRBJ1-2; D is uncertain. CDR1 and CDR2 (germline): KGHSH, LQKENI. Trimming removed 3 bases at V and 6 bases at J, with 14 bases between. The CDR3 runs 14 residues. The CDR3 sequence: CASSPDESTNGYTF. The CDR3 nucleotides read TGTGCCAGCTCACCTGATGAGTCAACGAATGGCTACACCTTC.

In its sample, this clone was seen once. The rearrangement joins TRBV2 to TRBJ2-1, with a tentative D call TRBD2 (6 bases). Germline V CDR1 and CDR2: SNHLY, FYNNEI. The CDR3 extends over 13 amino acids. V lost 8 bases and J 3 bases, leaving 11 bases between the germline ends. CDR3 coding DNA: TGTGCCAGCGGGGAGGACTACTACAATGAGCAGTTCTTC. Its translation is CASGEDYYNEQFF.

The rearrangement uses TRBV5-4 and TRBJ1-6; 9 positions match TRBD1. Germline lookup yields CDR1 SGHNT and CDR2 YYREEE (reference sequence). V lost 2 bases, J lost 7 bases, and 4 bases stayed unmatched. The CDR3 is 15 amino acids. The CDR3 here is CASSFTGGGNSPLHF. As DNA, the CDR3 is TGTGCCAGCAGCTTCACAGGGGGCGGGAATTCACCCCTCCACTTT.

The sample holds one count of this clone. This chain joins TRBV5-4 and TRBJ2-1; D gene uncertain. Germline CDR1 reads SGHNT; CDR2 reads YYREEE (reference sequence). The CDR3 contains 11 residues. The V end was cut by 4 bases, the J end by 5 bases, with 4 bases between. The CDR3 DNA is TGTGCCAGCAGCCTAAACAATGAGCAGTTCTTC. Its protein is CASSLNNEQFF.

This chain connects TRBV7-6 to TRBJ1-2, with D possibly matching TRBD1 (6 bases). Between the trimmed V and J ends, which lost 4 bases and 0 bases, there was a span of 18 bases. This CDR3 is built from 17 residues. Looked up from germline, CDR1 is SGHVS and CDR2 is FNYEAQ. This CDR3 is CASSSKLLRGPNYGYTF. The CDR3 region has the DNA TGTGCCAGCAGCTCGAAATTACTCAGGGGCCCTAACTATGGCTACACCTTC.

V and J are TRBV9 and TRBJ2-1, with 8 positions matching TRBD2. Germline CDR1 SGDLS, CDR2 YYNGEE. The CDR3 has 16 residues. V dropped 3 bases and J dropped 4; count of bases not matched to a gene: 9. The CDR3 sequence is CASSATGGSGYNEQFF. In DNA form, the CDR3 reads TGTGCCAGCAGCGCCACGGGAGGGTCGGGGTACAATGAGCAGTTCTTC.